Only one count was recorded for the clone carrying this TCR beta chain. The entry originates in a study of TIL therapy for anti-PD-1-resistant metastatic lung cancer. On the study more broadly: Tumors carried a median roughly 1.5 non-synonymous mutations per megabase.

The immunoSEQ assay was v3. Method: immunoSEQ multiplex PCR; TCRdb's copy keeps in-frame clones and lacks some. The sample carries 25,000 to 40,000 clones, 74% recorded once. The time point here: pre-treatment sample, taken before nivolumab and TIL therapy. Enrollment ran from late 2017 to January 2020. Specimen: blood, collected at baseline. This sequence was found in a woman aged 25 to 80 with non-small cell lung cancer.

The chain's CDR3 is CASSLGIGDEQYF. The CDR3 DNA is TGTGCCAGCAGCTTAGGAATAGGGGACGAGCAGTACTTC. This chain connects TRBV13 to TRBJ2-7, with D maybe TRBD1 (5 bases). This CDR3 has 13 residues. Trimming shortened V by 0 bases and J by 5 bases, and 8 bases separated the two germline ends. CDR1 and CDR2 (germline): PRHDT, FYEKMQ (reference sequence).